This T cell receptor beta chain was obtained from a study of cytomegalovirus exposure and HLA in healthy donors. Germline-derived CDR1 and CDR2 are SGHNT and YENEEA. The CDR3 loop spans 15 amino acids. With 5 bases removed from V and 2 bases from J, the gap between germline ends came to 13 bases. The table came from immunoSEQ multiplex PCR; TCRdb's copy has only in-frame clones and leaves some out. The sample lists about 43,000 clones, 80% to 95% seen once, with 5.6% in the top ten. V gene TRBV11-3 combines with J gene TRBJ2-1; D is undetermined. This sequence was found in a man aged 18 to 29 in good health and CMV-seronegative. The specimen sequenced was PBMCs. Written as DNA, the CDR3 is TGTGCCAGCAGCCTCGGTGACCGGGCCTACAATGAGCAGTTCTTC. This sequence encodes CASSLGDRAYNEQFF.